Sequencing of this TCR beta chain was carried out in a study of shared clonotypes between healthy human individuals. Method: immunoSEQ multiplex PCR; TCRdb's copy keeps in-frame clones and lacks some. The table lists 850,000 to 1,200,000 clones, around 75% of them singletons. The sequencing input was memory CD4+ T cells sorted from blood. The subset was: CD45RA-negative fraction. This clonotype originated in a man aged 18 to 35 in good health.

The chain's CDR3 is CASSYAGLSNEQFF. CDR3 in DNA: TGTGCCAGCAGTTACGCGGGACTTAGCAATGAGCAGTTCTTC. This rearrangement joins TRBV6-5 to TRBJ2-1; possible D gene TRBD2, 6 bases. V lost 2 bases and J lost 6, with 11 bases in between. The CDR3 has 14 residues. The germline V gene has CDR1 MNHEY and CDR2 SVGAGI.